This T cell receptor beta chain was retrieved from a study of blood T cell repertoires in COVID-19. In the study overall: From T cells, B-cell-depleted T cells, or PBMCs came the material, which was cDNA or gDNA.

Cohort allocation depended upon clinical history that participants reported. The germline CDR1 and CDR2 sequences are SGHNT and YYREEE (reference sequence). CDR3 length: 14 amino acids. Germline trimming cut 2 bases from V and 6 bases from J; bases unmatched to any gene: 7. In the study's own analysis: Estimated nucleated cell counts came from reference gene primer amplification. Data came from immunoSEQ multiplex PCR; TCRdb stores just in-frame clones and leaves some out. V, J and clone size derive from that table, while D and trimming were established from the DNA sequence. This sample has under 150,000 clones; roughly 80% occur once, and the top ten carry under 7%.

This TCR was recovered from a man aged 40-55 years with acute COVID-19. The V gene is TRBV5-4, the J gene TRBJ1-1, with 7 bases identical to TRBD1. The material sequenced was PBMCs or T cells enriched from blood (not recorded which). CDR3 nucleotide sequence: TGTGCCAGCAGCTTAGAACAGGGGTTGTCTGAAGCTTTCTTT. Its protein product is CASSLEQGLSEAFF.